This section outlines one TCR beta chain sequence together with its context. Generated by immunoSEQ multiplex PCR, the TCRdb table keeps only in-frame clones and is missing some. The data contain roughly 69,000 clones, about 91% of them singletons. The record originates from a study of T cell changes during pregnancy in multiple sclerosis. The origin of this receptor is a female donor with multiple sclerosis, enrolled in a pregnancy study. Sequenced material: peripheral blood, taken after pregnancy.

CDR3 bases: TGTGCCAGCAGTGAAGGTGGGGCCACAGGGATCTATGGCTACACCTTC. It translates to CASSEGGATGIYGYTF. V and J are TRBV6-1 and TRBJ1-2, with D possibly matching TRBD1 (6 bases). The CDR3 runs to 16 residues. Germline CDR1 and CDR2: MNHNS and SASEGT. Trimming left V 1 base short and J 4 bases short, with 16 bases between.